The subject of this entry is one T cell receptor beta chain. This sample is drawn from a study of blood T cell repertoires in COVID-19. As for the study in general: Acute-phase and convalescent COVID-19 samples originated in the United States, Italy and Spain.

Per the study methods: Nucleated cell counts were estimated from reference gene primer amplification. Assay: immunoSEQ multiplex PCR; the TCRdb copy retains only in-frame clones and omits some. V, J and clone size reflect that table, while D and trimming were determined from the DNA. The table shows approximately 250,000 clones, with 88% occurring only once. The CDR3 covers 17 residues. Trimming took 6 bases from V and 1 from J; bases not matched to a gene: 13. Germline V gene data show CDR1 as SGHTA and CDR2 as FQGNSA. Participant reports of clinical history set cohort assignment. The chain links TRBV7-2 to TRBJ2-5; the match to TRBD1 covers 8 bases. Sequencing was carried out using PBMCs or T cells enriched from blood (not recorded which). The receptor's source is a woman in her thirties or forties with acute COVID-19. The CDR3 loop reads CASSPGAGQGTQETQYF. Written as DNA, the CDR3 is TGTGCCAGCAGTCCAGGCGCCGGACAGGGAACCCAAGAGACCCAGTACTTC. Full variable domain (missing parts from reference TRBV7-2 and TRBJ2-5): GAGVSQSPSNKVTEKGKDVELRCDPISGHTALYWYRQSLGQGLEFLIYFQGNSAPDKSGLPSDRFSAERTGGSVSTLTIQRTQQEDSAVYLCASSPGAGQGTQETQYFGPGTRLLVL.